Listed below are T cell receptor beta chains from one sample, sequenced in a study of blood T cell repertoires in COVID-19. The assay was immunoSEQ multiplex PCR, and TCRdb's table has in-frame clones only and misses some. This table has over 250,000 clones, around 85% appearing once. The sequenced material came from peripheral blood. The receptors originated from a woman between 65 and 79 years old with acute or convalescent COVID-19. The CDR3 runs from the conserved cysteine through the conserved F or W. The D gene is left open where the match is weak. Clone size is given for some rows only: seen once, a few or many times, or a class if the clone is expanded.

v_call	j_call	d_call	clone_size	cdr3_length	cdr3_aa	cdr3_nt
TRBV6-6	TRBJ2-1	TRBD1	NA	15	CASSSPGQGANEQFF	TGTGCCAGCAGTTCACCGGGACAGGGTGCCAATGAGCAGTTCTTC
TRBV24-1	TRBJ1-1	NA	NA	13	CATRQGLNTEAFF	TGTGCCACTCGGCAGGGGTTGAACACTGAAGCTTTCTTT
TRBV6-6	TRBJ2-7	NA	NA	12	CASSRTLQVQYF	TGTGCCAGCAGCCGAACTCTTCAGGTGCAGTACTTC
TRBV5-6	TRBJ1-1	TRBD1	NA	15	CASSLTGTVNTEAFF	TGTGCCAGCAGCCTAACCGGGACAGTGAACACTGAAGCTTTCTTT
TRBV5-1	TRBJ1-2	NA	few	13	CASSNQGDYGYTF	TGCGCCAGCAGTAATCAGGGTGACTATGGCTACACCTTC
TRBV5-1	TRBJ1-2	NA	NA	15	CASSLVTGANYGYTF	TGCGCCAGCAGCTTGGTAACAGGAGCTAACTATGGCTACACCTTC
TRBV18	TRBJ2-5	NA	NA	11	CASSLRETQYF	TGTGCCAGCTCACTTAGAGAGACCCAGTACTTC
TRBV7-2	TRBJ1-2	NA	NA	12	CASSLGLLGYTF	TGTGCCAGCAGCTTGGGACTCCTGGGCTACACCTTC
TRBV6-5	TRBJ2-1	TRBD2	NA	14	CASIKRGLFNEQFF	TGTGCCAGCATTAAGCGGGGCCTATTCAATGAGCAGTTCTTC
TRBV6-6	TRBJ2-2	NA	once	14	CASTLDWNTGELFF	TGTGCCAGCACCCTGGACTGGAACACCGGGGAGCTGTTTTTT
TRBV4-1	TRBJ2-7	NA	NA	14	CASSLGSKGYEQYF	TGCGCCAGCAGCCTCGGATCGAAGGGGTACGAGCAGTACTTC
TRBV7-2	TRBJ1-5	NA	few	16	CASSLSRGGGNQPQHF	TGTGCCAGCAGCCTGAGTCGGGGTGGGGGCAATCAGCCCCAGCATTTT
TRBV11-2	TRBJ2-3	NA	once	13	CASSLGTSDTQYF	TGTGCCAGCAGCTTAGGTACATCCGATACGCAGTATTTT
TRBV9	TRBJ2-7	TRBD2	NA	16	CASSGSRDYQTYEQYF	TGTGCCAGCAGCGGGTCTCGGGACTATCAAACCTACGAGCAGTACTTC
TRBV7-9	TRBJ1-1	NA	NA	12	CASNGSDTEAFF	TGTGCCAGCAATGGTTCGGACACTGAAGCTTTCTTT
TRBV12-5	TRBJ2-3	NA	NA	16	CASGRQGRGAKDTQYF	TGTGCTAGTGGCCGCCAAGGGAGGGGGGCCAAAGATACGCAGTATTTT
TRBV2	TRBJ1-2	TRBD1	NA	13	CASSEGQRRGYTF	TGTGCCAGCAGTGAGGGACAGAGGAGAGGCTACACCTTC
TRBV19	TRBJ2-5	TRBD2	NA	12	CATSREGETQYF	TGTGCCACATCGAGGGAGGGGGAGACCCAGTACTTC
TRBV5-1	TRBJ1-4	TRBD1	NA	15	CASSTNGQGNEKLFF	TGCGCCAGCAGCACGAACGGACAGGGGAATGAAAAACTGTTTTTT
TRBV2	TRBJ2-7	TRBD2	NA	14	CASRGGLALHEQYF	TGTGCCAGCAGGGGGGGACTAGCGCTCCACGAGCAGTACTTC
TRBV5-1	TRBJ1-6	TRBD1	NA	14	CASGLTGWESPLHF	TGCGCCAGCGGATTGACAGGGTGGGAGTCACCCCTCCACTTT
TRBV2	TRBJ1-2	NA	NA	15	CASKFSPESRYGYTF	TGTGCCAGCAAATTTTCGCCCGAAAGCCGATATGGCTACACCTTC
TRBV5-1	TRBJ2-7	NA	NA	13	CASSLWPGVEQYF	TGCGCCAGCAGCTTGTGGCCAGGGGTCGAGCAGTACTTC
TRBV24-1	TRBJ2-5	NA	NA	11	CATAAQETQYF	TGTGCCACCGCGGCACAAGAGACCCAGTACTTC
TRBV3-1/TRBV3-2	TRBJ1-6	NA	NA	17	CASSQGLLRGGDSPLHF	TGTGCCAGCAGCCAAGGCCTCTTGAGGGGAGGTGATTCACCCCTCCACTTT